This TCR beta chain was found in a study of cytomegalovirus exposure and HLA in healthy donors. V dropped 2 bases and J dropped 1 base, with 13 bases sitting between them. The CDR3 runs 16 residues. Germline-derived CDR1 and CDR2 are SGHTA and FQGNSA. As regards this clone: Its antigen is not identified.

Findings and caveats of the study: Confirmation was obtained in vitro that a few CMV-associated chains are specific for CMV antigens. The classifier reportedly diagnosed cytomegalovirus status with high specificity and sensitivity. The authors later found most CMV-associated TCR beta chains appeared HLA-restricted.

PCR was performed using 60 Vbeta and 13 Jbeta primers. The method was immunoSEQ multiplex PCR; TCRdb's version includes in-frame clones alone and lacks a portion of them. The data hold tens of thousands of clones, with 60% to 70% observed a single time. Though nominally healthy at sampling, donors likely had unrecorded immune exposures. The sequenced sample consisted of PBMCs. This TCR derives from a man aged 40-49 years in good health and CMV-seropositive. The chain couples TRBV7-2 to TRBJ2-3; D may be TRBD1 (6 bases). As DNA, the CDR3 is TGTGCCAGCAGCTTAAGGGGGAGTAGGGGCACAGATACGCAGTATTTT. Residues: CASSLRGSRGTDTQYF.